This passage covers 29 T cell receptor beta chains from one sample sequenced in a study of T cells expressing NK-cell markers. No DNA is given; TCRdb re-called the 5' RACE reads and lists each CDR3 protein once. The table lists under 500,000 distinct CDR3 sequences. Sequences were obtained from blood T cells: a sorted CD56 or NKG2C T cell subset, CD4+ or CD8+ T cells, or bulk PBMC T cells (not recorded which). The receptors come from a woman between 18 and 70 years old in good health.

V gene TRBV7-2 combines with J gene TRBJ2-2. The germline gives CDR1 SGHTA, CDR2 FQGNSA. There are 12 residues in the CDR3. CDR3 in amino acids: CASSKDTGELFF.

The chain joins TRBV9 to TRBJ2-3. The CDR3 sequence is 13 residues long. Looked up from germline, CDR1 is SGDLS and CDR2 is YYNGEE. The CDR3 spells CASSVVSTDTQYF.

The chain's CDR3 is CAISRVSNEQFF. V usage is TRBV10-3 and J usage is TRBJ2-1. CDR1 is ENHRY and CDR2 is SYGVKD in the germline V gene. This CDR3 has 12 residues.

The chain is built from TRBV29-1 and TRBJ2-4. The CDR3 runs to 13 residues. Looked up from germline, CDR1 is SQVTM and CDR2 is ANQGSEA. CDR3 sequence: CSVPDRSKNIQYF.

V gene TRBV10-3 combines with J gene TRBJ1-5. The CDR3 runs to 13 residues. CDR1 and CDR2 from the germline V gene are ENHRY and SYGVKD. CDR3 in amino acids: CAIGKNSNQPQHF.

V usage is TRBV29-1 and J usage is TRBJ2-6. Germline V gene data show CDR1 as SQVTM and CDR2 as ANQGSEA. The CDR3 covers 15 residues. CDR3 residues: CSVFFTDPGANVLTF.

V and J are TRBV14 and TRBJ2-1; the TCRdb call, TRBD2, lacks DNA for checking. The CDR3 is 15 residues long. Germline values: CDR1 SGHDN, CDR2 FVKESK. CDR3 loop: CASSPPTSGGPRQFF.

The gene calls are TRBV19 and TRBJ2-3; TCRdb names TRBD2, which stays unverified in the absence of DNA. The CDR3 is 17 amino acids. CDR1 is LNHDA, CDR2 SQIVND, per germline (reference sequence). CDR3 sequence: CASRGTSGGLSTDTQYF.

The chain is built from TRBV5-4 and TRBJ2-7. CDR3 length: 15 residues. The germline gives CDR1 SGHNT, CDR2 YYREEE (reference sequence). This CDR3 is CASSLSAYPSYEQYF.

The V gene is TRBV12-3 or TRBV12-4, the J gene TRBJ2-1. The CDR3 is 14 residues long. The CDR3 loop reads CASSVEMVQNEQFF.

This chain links TRBV6-6 with TRBJ2-5. The CDR3 is 11 amino acids. Germline CDR1 MNHNY, CDR2 SVGAGI (reference sequence). The CDR3 loop is CAVAVTETQYF.

CDR3 loop: CATSKQGQAPTQYF. The chain combines TRBV15 with TRBJ2-5; absent DNA, TCRdb's TRBD1 call cannot be checked. The germline gives CDR1 LNHNV, CDR2 YYDKDF (reference sequence). The CDR3 runs to 14 residues. Using reference TRBV15 and TRBJ2-5 for the parts outside the CDR3, the full variable domain is DAMVIQNPRYQVTQFGKPVTLSCSQTLNHNVMYWYQQKSSQAPKLLFHYYDKDFNNEADTPDNFQSRRPNTSFCFLDIRSPGLGDTAMYLCATSKQGQAPTQYFGPGTRLLVL.

The chain employs TRBV4-1 and TRBJ1-2. CDR1 and CDR2 (germline): MGHRA, YSYEKL. The CDR3 runs 13 residues. CDR3 loop: CASSSGINYGYTF.

The rearrangement joins TRBV7-8 to TRBJ2-1; the TCRdb D gene call, TRBD2, has no DNA to confirm it. CDR3 length equals 17 residues. Looked up from germline, CDR1 is SGHVS and CDR2 is FQNEAQ. The CDR3 is CASLFPGLAGGYNEQFF.

The CDR3 region is CASSPGQGSDKGYTF. The rearrangement joins TRBV18 to TRBJ1-2; TCRdb names TRBD1, which stays unverified in the absence of DNA. From germline, CDR1 is KGHSH and CDR2 LQKENI. This CDR3 is 15 amino acids long. Drawing the rest from reference TRBV18 and TRBJ1-2, the complete variable domain is NAGVMQNPRHLVRRRGQEARLRCSPMKGHSHVYWYRQLPEEGLKFMVYLQKENIIDESGMPKERFSAEFPKEGPSILRIQQVVRGDSAAYFCASSPGQGSDKGYTFGSGTRLTVV.

CDR3 in amino acids: CASSFWESYNEQFF. The rearrangement links TRBV7-9 to TRBJ2-1. From germline, CDR1 is SEHNR and CDR2 FQNEAQ (reference sequence). The CDR3 covers 14 residues. The whole variable domain, remainder taken from reference TRBV7-9 and TRBJ2-1, is DTGVSQNPRHKITKRGQNVTFRCDPISEHNRLYWYRQTLGQGPEFLTYFQNEAQLEKSRLLSDRFSAERPKGSFSTLEIQRTEQGDSAMYLCASSFWESYNEQFFGPGTRLTVL.

The chain uses TRBV14 and TRBJ2-3. CDR3 length: 15 amino acids. Germline loops: CDR1 SGHDN, CDR2 FVKESK. CDR3 in amino acids: CASSQVLGSTDTQYF.

The chain couples TRBV5-1 to TRBJ2-5; as DNA is missing, the TRBD2 call by TCRdb cannot be tested. This CDR3 is 14 amino acids long. Germline V gene lookup returns CDR1 SGHRS and CDR2 YFSETQ. This CDR3 reads CASTGSSLAETQYF.

CDR3 amino acids: CASSHKGAGQPQHF. J is TRBJ1-5 and V is TRBV3-1; TCRdb names TRBD1, which stays unverified in the absence of DNA. Germline V gene data show CDR1 as LGHDT and CDR2 as YNNKEL (reference sequence). CDR3 length equals 14 residues.

The chain recombines TRBV20-1 with TRBJ2-4. The CDR3 is 13 residues long. Germline V gene data show CDR1 as DFQATT and CDR2 as SNEGSKA (reference sequence). The CDR3 region is CGCRILAKNIQYF.

The rearrangement joins TRBV28 to TRBJ2-7; TCRdb calls TRBD1, which cannot be checked without DNA. This CDR3 has 12 residues. Germline CDR1 reads MDHEN; CDR2 reads SYDVKM. The chain's CDR3 is CASGTPGNEQYF.

The chain recombines TRBV6-2 or TRBV6-3 with TRBJ2-7; no DNA is available, so the TRBD2 call from TCRdb remains unchecked. This CDR3 spans 13 amino acids. Germline CDR1 MNHEY, CDR2 SVGEGT. Here the CDR3 reads CASRTSVDYEQYF.

V and J are TRBV20-1 and TRBJ1-5; the TRBD1 assignment by TCRdb is unverifiable without DNA. This CDR3 is built from 15 residues. Germline assignment: CDR1 DFQATT and CDR2 SNEGSKA (reference sequence). Here the CDR3 reads CSAREPGGGNQPQHF.

The gene calls are TRBV6-5 and TRBJ2-1; without DNA, the TCRdb call of TRBD1 cannot be checked. Germline CDR1 is MNHEY and CDR2 is SVGAGI. The CDR3 sequence is 15 residues long. The CDR3 sequence: CASSLPGQGSYEQFF.

This sequence joins TRBV20-1 and TRBJ2-5; TCRdb proposes TRBD2, but this gene call is untestable without DNA. The CDR3 is made up of 13 amino acids. The germline V gene encodes CDR1 DFQATT and CDR2 SNEGSKA (reference sequence). CDR3 sequence: CSAIGTSEETQYF.

V usage is TRBV5-1 and J usage is TRBJ2-2; TCRdb proposes TRBD1, but this gene call is untestable without DNA. The CDR3 totals 14 residues. The germline V gene encodes CDR1 SGHRS and CDR2 YFSETQ. This CDR3 reads CASSFTGSTGELFF.

J is TRBJ2-7 and V is TRBV6-5; lacking DNA, the TRBD1 call made by TCRdb goes unchecked. The V gene's germline CDR1 is MNHEY and CDR2 SVGAGI. The CDR3 is 15 amino acids. The CDR3: CASRSSGTGPYEQYF.

This sequence joins TRBV11-1 and TRBJ2-1; the D call of TRBD1 rests on TCRdb alone, since no DNA is present to check it. Germline V gene data show CDR1 as SGHAT and CDR2 as FQDESV (reference sequence). The CDR3 consists of 18 residues. CDR3 protein: CASSPSGGVLSSYNEQFF.

The chain has TRBV7-3 and TRBJ2-1. Per germline, CDR1 SGHTA and CDR2 FQGTGA. The CDR3 contains 14 residues. This CDR3 is CASSFSDSQDEQFF.